These 31 T cell receptor beta chains came from one sample sequenced in a study of blood T cell repertoires in COVID-19. The data were produced by immunoSEQ multiplex PCR, yet TCRdb's version contains in-frame clones alone and is incomplete. The sample records some 300,000 clones, approximately 89% being singletons. Sequencing used PBMCs or T cells enriched from blood (not recorded which). The receptors come from a woman younger than 45 who had recovered from COVID-19.

V gene TRBV2 combines with J gene TRBJ1-5; the D gene is possibly TRBD1 (5 bases). Per the germline V gene, CDR1 is SNHLY and CDR2 is FYNNEI. V was trimmed by 6 bases and J by 5 bases, leaving 11 bases between them. CDR3 length equals 13 residues. For the CDR3, the DNA is TGTGCCAGCAGGCAGGGTCCCTATCAGCCCCAGCATTTT. The encoded protein is CASRQGPYQPQHF.

This chain connects TRBV3-1 (or the pseudogene TRBV3-2) to TRBJ1-2; TRBD1 matches at 9 bases. From germline, CDR1 is LGHDT and CDR2 YNNKEL (reference sequence). The CDR3 contains 14 residues. J lost 4 bases, V lost 4 bases, and 4 bases had no gene match. In DNA form, the CDR3 reads TGTGCCAGCAGCCGGACAGGGGTGGGCTATGGCTACACCTTC. Translating gives CASSRTGVGYGYTF.

This chain connects TRBV10-3 to TRBJ1-4, with TRBD1 matching over 7 bases. This CDR3 contains 17 residues. The J segment lost 8 bases and the V segment lost 10 bases, leaving 22 bases of the junction unmatched. The germline V gene encodes CDR1 ENHRY and CDR2 SYGVKD. The DNA for the CDR3 is TGTGCCACGAAAGTCCGGGATCAGGGGGGACTCGGGGAAAAACTGTTTTTT. This gives the protein CATKVRDQGGLGEKLFF.

The chain joins TRBV19 to TRBJ1-2; TRBD1 agrees at 7 bases. Germline V gene data show CDR1 as LNHDA and CDR2 as SQIVND (reference sequence). The CDR3 sequence is 17 residues long. V lost 6 bases to trimming and J lost 2 bases; unmatched junction nucleotides: 15. The CDR3 DNA is TGTGCCAGTAGAGAGGGGGCTGCGGGTCTATCCAACTATGGCTACACCTTC. It translates to CASREGAAGLSNYGYTF.

The V gene is TRBV18, the J gene TRBJ2-5, with 9 positions matching TRBD1. Germline V gives CDR1 KGHSH, CDR2 LQKENI. V lost 0 bases to trimming and J lost 2 bases; unmatched junction nucleotides: 4. The CDR3 spans 16 residues. CDR3 region: CASSPPGQGGQETQYF. The CDR3 bases are TGTGCCAGCTCACCACCGGGACAGGGCGGGCAAGAGACCCAGTACTTC.

The chain employs TRBV7-6 and TRBJ2-7, with a possible D match to TRBD2 (5 bases). Trimming cost V 1 base and J 0 bases, with 10 bases left between them. CDR1 is SGHVS and CDR2 is FNYEAQ in the germline V gene. The CDR3 loop spans 15 amino acids. The CDR3 region has the DNA TGTGCCAGCAGCTTAGACGGCACTAGCTCCTACGAGCAGTACTTC. Its translation is CASSLDGTSSYEQYF.

The chain joins TRBV6-4 to TRBJ2-1, with D perhaps TRBD1 (6 bases). The CDR3 contains 15 residues. In germline, CDR1 is MRHNA, CDR2 SNTAGT. V was shortened by 6 bases and J by 0 bases, with 12 bases between the two germline ends. CDR3 amino acids: CASSEQGASYNEQFF. For the CDR3, the DNA is TGTGCCAGCAGCGAACAGGGCGCCTCCTACAATGAGCAGTTCTTC.

J is TRBJ1-2 and V is TRBV29-1, with D possibly being TRBD1 (6 bases). The V end was cut by 2 bases, the J end by 8 bases, with 12 bases between. The CDR3 contains 12 residues. In germline, CDR1 is SQVTM, CDR2 ANQGSEA. CDR3 nucleotides: TGCAGCGTTGAAATACAGGGTAGGGGCTACACCTTC. It yields the protein CSVEIQGRGYTF.

V gene TRBV11-2 combines with J gene TRBJ2-5; 10 bases map to TRBD1. The CDR3 consists of 15 residues. In germline, CDR1 is SGHAT, CDR2 FQNNGV. With V trimmed by 6 bases and J by 7 bases, 11 bases remained unmatched. The chain's CDR3 is CASRRQGAGIGTQYF. In nucleotides, the CDR3 is TGTGCCAGCAGGCGACAGGGGGCCGGTATTGGGACCCAGTACTTC.

The rearrangement links TRBV10-3 to TRBJ2-2; 12 nucleotides align to TRBD2. The junction had 1 base not matched to a gene; V was cut back by 0 bases and J by 5 bases. Germline V gene data show CDR1 as ENHRY and CDR2 as SYGVKD. The length of the CDR3 is 16 residues. CDR3 sequence reads: CAISESTSGGTGELFF. CDR3 nucleotide sequence: TGTGCCATCAGTGAGTCAACTAGCGGGGGGACCGGGGAGCTGTTTTTT.

The V and J genes are TRBV30 and TRBJ2-1; 14 bases agree with TRBD2. Per the germline V gene, CDR1 is GTSNPN and CDR2 is SVGIG (reference sequence). V lost 8 bases to trimming and J lost 10 bases; unmatched junction nucleotides: 10. The CDR3 has 14 residues. The CDR3 loop reads CAESTSGRGREQFF. The CDR3 region has the DNA TGTGCCGAATCGACTAGCGGGAGGGGCCGCGAGCAGTTCTTC.

The V and J genes are TRBV5-6 and TRBJ1-2; 7 bases fit TRBD1. This CDR3 contains 15 residues. V shed 4 bases and J 5 bases; nucleotides not matched to a gene: 11. Germline V gene lookup returns CDR1 SGHDT and CDR2 YYEEEE. CDR3 DNA: TGTGCCAGCAGCCCCGCCAGGGACAGTTATTATGGCTACACCTTC. Translation: CASSPARDSYYGYTF.

This chain connects TRBV25-1 to TRBJ1-2; D not resolved. Trimming cost V 1 base and J 4 bases, with 10 bases left between them. This CDR3 comprises 14 residues. CDR1 and CDR2 from the germline V gene are MGHDK and SYGVNS. DNA for the CDR3: TGTGCCAGCAGTGAATCCGTCAGAAGCTATGGCTACACCTTC. Translation gives CASSESVRSYGYTF.

The J gene is TRBJ1-2, the V gene TRBV6-5; 7 bases are a match to TRBD1. CDR1 and CDR2 (germline): MNHEY, SVGAGI. CDR3 length equals 13 residues. The ends lost 6 bases at V and 5 bases at J; junction bases unmatched: 6. The CDR3 DNA reads TGTGCCAGCAGACTGGGACAGCCATATGGCTACACCTTC. Its translation is CASRLGQPYGYTF.

V is TRBV4-1 and J is TRBJ1-6, with 9 nucleotides matching TRBD1. The J segment lost 10 bases and the V segment lost 6 bases, leaving 4 bases of the junction unmatched. Germline V CDR1 and CDR2: MGHRA, YSYEKL. This CDR3 is built from 13 residues. CDR3 protein: CASRPTGGSPLHF. In nucleotides, the CDR3 is TGCGCCAGCAGGCCGACAGGGGGGTCACCCCTCCACTTT.

This clone has a handful of counts. The CDR3 DNA follows: TGTGCCAGCAGCGTAGCGGGATCCTACAATGAGCAGTTCTTC. Protein product: CASSVAGSYNEQFF. The V call is TRBV9, the J call TRBJ2-1, with a possible D match to TRBD2 (5 bases). Germline V gene data show CDR1 as SGDLS and CDR2 as YYNGEE. Trimming removed 0 bases from V and 1 base from J, with 5 bases in between. This CDR3 has 14 residues.

This CDR3 is CSVEGHRDRNIDEQFF. CDR3 coding DNA: TGCAGCGTTGAAGGGCACCGGGACAGGAACATCGATGAGCAGTTCTTC. The chain joins TRBV29-1 to TRBJ2-1; 8 nucleotides align to TRBD1. The V gene's germline CDR1 is SQVTM and CDR2 ANQGSEA. The CDR3 is 16 residues long. Trimming at V came to 1 base and at J to 8 bases, leaving 13 bases not matched to a gene.

V is TRBV7-9 and J is TRBJ2-7; a weak D match, TRBD2 (5 bases). Germline lookup yields CDR1 SEHNR and CDR2 FQNEAQ (reference sequence). This CDR3 is 12 amino acids long. V was pared by 2 bases and J by 3 bases, with 5 bases between. For the CDR3, the DNA is TGTGCCAGCAGCTTAAGCGGCTACGAGCAGTACTTC. It specifies CASSLSGYEQYF.

This sequence joins TRBV28 and TRBJ1-6, with TRBD1 matching over 7 bases. V gave up 2 bases and J gave up 8 bases; unmatched junction bases: 6. The length of the CDR3 is 15 residues. Germline-derived CDR1 and CDR2 are MDHEN and SYDVKM. In DNA, the CDR3 is TGTGCCAGCAGTTTAAGGGACAGACCCTATTCACCCCTCCACTTT. Its translation is CASSLRDRPYSPLHF.

This clone was detected only a few times. The gene calls are TRBV5-1 and TRBJ2-7; 11 bases match TRBD2. Germline V gene lookup returns CDR1 SGHRS and CDR2 YFSETQ. CDR3 size: 13 residues. Unmatched junction bases numbered 7, after V lost 7 bases and J lost 7 bases. CDR3 nucleotides: TGCGCCAGCGGCACTAGCGGGAGTAGTGAGCAGTACTTC. This codes for CASGTSGSSEQYF.

This clone has a handful of counts. The V call is TRBV19, the J call TRBJ1-1; weak D call: TRBD1 (5 bases). Germline V gene sequence: CDR1 LNHDA, CDR2 SQIVND (reference sequence). The CDR3 spans 12 residues. V was cut by 8 bases and J by 5 bases, with 12 bases left in between. CDR3 region: CASFQGGTEAFF. As DNA, the CDR3 is TGTGCCAGTTTCCAGGGAGGTACTGAAGCTTTCTTT. Filled out from reference TRBV19 and TRBJ1-1, the complete variable domain reads DGGITQSPKYLFRKEGQNVTLSCEQNLNHDAMYWYRQDPGQGLRLIYYSQIVNDFQKGDIAEGYSVSREKKESFPLTVTSAQKNPTAFYLCASFQGGTEAFFGQGTRLTVV.

In this sample, this clone turned up once. The genes are TRBV5-1 and TRBJ1-1; D is unresolved. Germline values: CDR1 SGHRS, CDR2 YFSETQ. V lost 0 bases, J lost 5 bases, and 11 bases lay in between. This CDR3 is 14 amino acids long. CDR3 in DNA: TGCGCCAGCAGCTTGGATTATAGAGTGACTGAAGCTTTCTTT. Residues: CASSLDYRVTEAFF.

In its sample, this clone was seen a few times. The chain uses TRBV30 and TRBJ1-5; TRBD1 matches 9 bases. This CDR3 region has 13 residues. Trimming at V came to 4 bases and at J to 6 bases, leaving 4 bases not matched to a gene. Germline V gene data show CDR1 as GTSNPN and CDR2 as SVGIG (reference sequence). CDR3 region: CAWKGQGVQPQHF. The CDR3 DNA reads TGTGCCTGGAAGGGACAGGGTGTTCAGCCCCAGCATTTT.

The chain carries TRBV5-6 and TRBJ1-1, with unresolved D. Trimming stripped 2 bases from V and 9 bases from J, with 20 bases between. The germline V gene encodes CDR1 SGHDT and CDR2 YYEEEE. The CDR3 consists of 15 residues. CDR3 region: CASSFNLIVSEKAFF. Written as DNA, the CDR3 is TGTGCCAGCAGCTTTAACCTAATCGTAAGCGAAAAAGCTTTCTTT.

The chain uses TRBV6-5 and TRBJ1-2, with 8 bases identical to TRBD1. J was trimmed by 6 bases and V by 6 bases; bases with no gene match: 3. The CDR3 consists of 12 residues. Germline V gives CDR1 MNHEY, CDR2 SVGAGI. CDR3 nucleotide sequence: TGTGCCAGCAGAGGACAGGGCCATGGCTACACCTTC. Encoded protein: CASRGQGHGYTF.

The rearrangement links TRBV7-2 to TRBJ2-3, with TRBD2 matching 8 bases. The ends lost 0 bases at V and 3 bases at J; junction bases unmatched: 2. CDR1 is SGHTA and CDR2 is FQGNSA in the germline V gene. There are 15 residues in the CDR3. CDR3 amino acids: CASSLARGGTDTQYF. CDR3 nucleotide sequence: TGTGCCAGCAGCTTAGCGCGCGGGGGGACAGATACGCAGTATTTT.

The chain couples TRBV29-1 to TRBJ2-2; a possible D gene is TRBD1 (6 bases). From germline, CDR1 is SQVTM and CDR2 ANQGSEA. The CDR3 is 14 residues long. Trimming stripped 6 bases from V and 2 bases from J, with 13 bases between. CDR3 bases: TGCAGCGTAGAGGGGACATCCAACACCGGGGAGCTGTTTTTT. Protein product: CSVEGTSNTGELFF.

The chain employs TRBV9 and TRBJ2-3; D remains ambiguous. Germline CDR1 and CDR2: SGDLS and YYNGEE. V lost 3 bases and J lost 0, with 11 bases in between. The CDR3 is 15 amino acids. Here the CDR3 DNA reads TGTGCCAGCAGCGCCCACGGGTTTAGCACAGATACGCAGTATTTT. It yields the protein CASSAHGFSTDTQYF. Filled out from reference TRBV9 and TRBJ2-3, the complete variable domain reads DSGVTQTPKHLITATGQRVTLRCSPRSGDLSVYWYQQSLDQGLQFLIQYYNGEERAKGNILERFSAQQFPDLHSELNLSSLELGDSALYFCASSAHGFSTDTQYFGPGTRLTVL.

The chain employs TRBV2 and TRBJ2-2; 11 bases are a match to TRBD2. Germline V gene data show CDR1 as SNHLY and CDR2 as FYNNEI. The CDR3 extends over 17 amino acids. J gave up 1 base and V 8 bases, and 9 bases lay outside the gene matches. CDR3 DNA sequence: TGTGCCAGCTGGGGACTAGCGGTTCGCGGGAACACCGGGGAGCTGTTTTTT. This sequence encodes CASWGLAVRGNTGELFF.

The V gene is TRBV7-2, the J gene TRBJ1-5; D ambiguous. Germline V gene data show CDR1 as SGHTA and CDR2 as FQGNSA. The CDR3 contains 15 residues. Trimming took off 2 bases at V and 0 bases at J, with 8 bases between the two ends. Written as DNA, the CDR3 is TGTGCCAGCAGCTTAAGCGCGAATAGCAATCAGCCCCAGCATTTT. This sequence encodes CASSLSANSNQPQHF.

CDR3 in DNA: TGCGCCAGCAGCTTGGGAACAGACAACAATCAGCCCCAGCATTTT. It encodes CASSLGTDNNQPQHF. The V call is TRBV5-1, the J call TRBJ1-5; D is undetermined. Germline CDR1 SGHRS, CDR2 YFSETQ. The V end lost 0 bases, the J end lost 3 bases, and 10 bases lay between the germline ends. The CDR3 loop spans 15 amino acids.